The T cell receptor beta chain described here comes from a study of blood T cell repertoires in COVID-19. Turning to the study itself: Samples taken during acute and convalescent COVID-19 were collected in the United States, Italy and Spain. In each case, the material was cDNA or gDNA derived from T cells, B-cell-depleted T cells, or PBMCs.

The germline gives CDR1 SGDLS, CDR2 YYNGEE. This CDR3 contains 15 residues. The V gene lost 2 bases and the J gene lost 0 bases, with 9 bases spanning the gap. This table comes from immunoSEQ multiplex PCR, and its TCRdb copy is limited to in-frame clones, with some not included. The table includes some 150,000 clones, about 87% detected once. The sample was peripheral blood. The chain uses TRBV9 and TRBJ1-3, with D tentatively TRBD1 (5 bases). This receptor was obtained from a woman aged 80 or over with acute or convalescent COVID-19. This CDR3 reads CASSVGHVSGNTIYF. The CDR3 DNA follows: TGTGCCAGCAGCGTCGGACACGTCTCTGGAAACACCATATATTTT.